This T cell receptor (beta chain) was recorded in a study of shared clonotypes between healthy human individuals (dated by TCRdb to the early 2020s). For the wider study: The cohort included a few men and a couple of women between 18 and 49 years of age. Per donor, three plates each were used for CD4 naive and CD4 memory, two for CD8 naive, and one for CD8 memory. The study deeply sequenced blood TCR repertoires of five healthy adults to estimate repertoire size and the extent of clonotype sharing between individuals. Different laboratories and diverse techniques were used to prepare libraries and sequence TCR repertoires, to increase sequencing depth and limit assay-specific biases. Each donor's leukapheresis produced roughly between roughly 0.94 and 9.5 billion PBMCs.

Remarks on this clone: Its antigen is not yet known. Base qualities were left out, and no much larger clone turns up one base away.

Healthy HIV-negative adults with no recently reported acute infections or vaccinations were included as donors. Every donor was a Caucasian adult living in Nashville, Tennessee, USA. Magnetic negative selection was used to enrich CD4+ T cells, after which naive cells were positively selected on CD45RA and the negative fraction became the memory subset. After blood collection by leukapheresis, PBMCs were isolated using Ficoll-Histopaque density gradient centrifugation and then cryopreserved in the vapor phase of liquid nitrogen. Purity and quantity of every magnetically sorted T cell population were checked by analytical flow cytometry. Genomic DNA was isolated from every sorted fraction and measured by UV absorbance on a Nanodrop 2000c. CDR1 and CDR2 are read off the germline V gene (reference sequence) as LNHDA and SQIVND. From its cysteine to its phenylalanine, the CDR3 spans 14 amino acids. Only the CDR3 part of the read is kept: 42 bases, read in frame from the first base. V ends up 8 bases short and J 3 bases short, with an unmatched junction base count of 9.

Using the deep immunoSEQ assay, TCR CDR3 regions were amplified from genomic DNA by multiplex PCR. For each cell subset, the extracted genomic DNA was distributed evenly across all wells of several immunoSEQ 96-well plates, and each plate served as one replicate. For sorted subsets, 150 to 250 ng of genomic DNA, equivalent to 30,000 or so T cell genomes, went into each replicate PCR. The purified libraries were quantified using a Qubit 3.0 fluorometer, sized with a Bioanalyzer 2100, and then quantified again using the KAPA Library Quantification kit. A separate single-read 150-cycle Illumina NextSeq 550 flow cell was used to sequence each immunoSEQ 96-well plate. Per the original workflow: The immunoSEQ output contained only junctional sequences without quality scores, so filtering could not match that applied to full-length reads. To assign V/J genes and CDR3, sequences were annotated using PyIR, a Python wrapper for IgBLAST v1.9, with IMGT germline references. Any read was removed if the V/J assignment was weak (E-value above 1e-6), the CDR3 was missing, or the read contained stop codons, out-of-frame junctions, or ambiguous translated residues. V3J clonotypes were defined as sequences sharing the same inferred V gene, J gene, and CDR3 amino acid sequence. Percentage overlap between repertoires was computed as shared unique clonotypes divided by the size of the smaller repertoire. RTK rarefaction, the Chao1 estimator, and Recon v2.1 estimates of unobserved clonotypes were used to assess repertoire richness. Generation probabilities were computed with OLGA for all TCRbeta clonotypes obtained by the gDNA method from several donors. This is the immuneACCESS table as TCRdb keeps it, with only in-frame sequences that have V and J called. A part of the clones is gone; compared with another copy, unresolved V genes explain less than half, and the rest is unexplained. The DNA gave D and trimming, while V, J and clone size come from that table. The sample table shows about 2.4 million clones, and approximately 94% are seen once. The leading ten clones occupy under 0.15% of the sample.

Points the paper makes about the study in general: Compared with non-shared clonotypes, clonotypes shared by all four sorted-subset donors had higher generation probabilities. When a handful of donors were compared, the shared fraction of clonotypes was about 5% for naive CD4, 3.5% to 4% for naive CD8, 2.3% for memory CD4, and under 0.5% for memory CD8. Naive subsets generally had larger estimated clonotype richness than memory subsets did. Sampling was restricted to blood, and TCR repertoires in tissue are likely to differ from TCR repertoires in blood. The small number of donors limited the genetic and exposure-history diversity represented. Pairwise subsampling led to the expectation that sequencing depth would affect the degree of clonotype sharing among donors. Incomplete sequencing was indicated by rarefaction of sorted-subset datasets, despite the large sequencing depth.

The V and J segments used are TRBV19 and TRBJ2-7; TRBD2 aligns with 8 central bases. This TCR was sampled from a man aged 18-30 years in good health. Sample: naive CD4+ T cells sorted from blood. The cell subset or site label here, explained by the study, means: CD45RA+ positively selected. The CDR3 sequence is CASARRAGGYEQYF. The sequence in DNA is TGTGCCAGTGCCCGTCGCGCGGGAGGCTACGAGCAGTACTTC.